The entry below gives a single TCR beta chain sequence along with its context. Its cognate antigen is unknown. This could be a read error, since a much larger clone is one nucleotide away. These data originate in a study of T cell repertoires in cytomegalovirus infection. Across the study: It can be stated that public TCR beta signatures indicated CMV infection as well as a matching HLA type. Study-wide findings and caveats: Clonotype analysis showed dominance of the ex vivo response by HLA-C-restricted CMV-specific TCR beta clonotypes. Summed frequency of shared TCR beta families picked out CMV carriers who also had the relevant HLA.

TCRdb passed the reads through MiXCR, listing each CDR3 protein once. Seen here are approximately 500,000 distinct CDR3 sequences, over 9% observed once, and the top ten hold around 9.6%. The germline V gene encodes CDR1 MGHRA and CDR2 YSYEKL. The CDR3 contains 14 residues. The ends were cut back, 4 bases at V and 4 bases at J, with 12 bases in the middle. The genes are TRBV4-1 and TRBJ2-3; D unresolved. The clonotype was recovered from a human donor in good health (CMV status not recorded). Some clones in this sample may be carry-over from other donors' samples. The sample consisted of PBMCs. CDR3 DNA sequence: TGCGCCAGCAGCCTAGAAATCCGCGCAGATACGCAGTATTTT. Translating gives CASSLEIRADTQYF.